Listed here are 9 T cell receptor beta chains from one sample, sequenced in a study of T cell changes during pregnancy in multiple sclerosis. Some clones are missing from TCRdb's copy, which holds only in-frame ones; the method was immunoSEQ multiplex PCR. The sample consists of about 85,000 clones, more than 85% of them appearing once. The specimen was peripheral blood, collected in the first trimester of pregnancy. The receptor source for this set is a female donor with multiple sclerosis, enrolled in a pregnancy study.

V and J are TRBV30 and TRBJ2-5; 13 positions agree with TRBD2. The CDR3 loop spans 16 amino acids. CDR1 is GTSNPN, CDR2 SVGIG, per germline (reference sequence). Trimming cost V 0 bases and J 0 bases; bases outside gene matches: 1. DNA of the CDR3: TGTGCCTGGAGTGTACTAGCGGGGGGGTACCAAGAGACCCAGTACTTC. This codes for CAWSVLAGGYQETQYF. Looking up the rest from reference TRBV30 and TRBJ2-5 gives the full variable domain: SQTIHQWPATLVQPVGSPLSLECTVEGTSNPNLYWYRQAAGRGLQLLFYSVGIGQISSEVPQNLSASRPQDRQFILSSKKLLLSDSGFYLCAWSVLAGGYQETQYFGPGTRLLVL.

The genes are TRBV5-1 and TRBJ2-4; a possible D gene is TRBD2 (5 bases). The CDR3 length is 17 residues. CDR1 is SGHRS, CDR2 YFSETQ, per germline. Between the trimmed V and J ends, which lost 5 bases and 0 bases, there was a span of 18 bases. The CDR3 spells CASSRPGFNLAKNIQYF. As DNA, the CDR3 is TGCGCCAGCAGTCGACCGGGATTCAACCTAGCCAAAAACATTCAGTACTTC.

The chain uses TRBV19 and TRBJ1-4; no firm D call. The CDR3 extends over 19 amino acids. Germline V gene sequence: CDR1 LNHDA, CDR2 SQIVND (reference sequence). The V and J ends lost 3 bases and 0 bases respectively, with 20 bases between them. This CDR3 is CASSIYSGGNFATNEKLFF. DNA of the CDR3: TGTGCCAGTAGTATTTACTCCGGAGGTAACTTCGCAACTAATGAAAAACTGTTTTTT.

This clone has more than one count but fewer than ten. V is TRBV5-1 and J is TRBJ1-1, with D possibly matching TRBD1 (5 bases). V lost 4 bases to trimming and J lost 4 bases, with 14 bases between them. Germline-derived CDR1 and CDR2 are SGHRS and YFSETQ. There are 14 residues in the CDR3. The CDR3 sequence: CASSRGTLGTEAFF. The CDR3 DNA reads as TGCGCCAGCAGCAGGGGAACCTTGGGCACTGAAGCTTTCTTT.

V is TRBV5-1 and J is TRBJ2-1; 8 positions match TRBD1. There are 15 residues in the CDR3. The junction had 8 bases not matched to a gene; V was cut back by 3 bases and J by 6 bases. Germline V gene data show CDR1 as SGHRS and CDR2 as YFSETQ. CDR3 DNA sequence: TGCGCCAGCAGCTCCTCTGGACAGGGTAGCAATGAGCAGTTCTTC. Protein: CASSSSGQGSNEQFF.

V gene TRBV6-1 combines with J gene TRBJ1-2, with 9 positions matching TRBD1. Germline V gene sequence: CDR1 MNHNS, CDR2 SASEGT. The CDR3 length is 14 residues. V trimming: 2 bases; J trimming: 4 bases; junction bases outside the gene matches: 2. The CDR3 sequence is CASSEPTGGYGYTF. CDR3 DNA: TGTGCCAGCAGTGAACCGACAGGGGGCTATGGCTACACCTTC.

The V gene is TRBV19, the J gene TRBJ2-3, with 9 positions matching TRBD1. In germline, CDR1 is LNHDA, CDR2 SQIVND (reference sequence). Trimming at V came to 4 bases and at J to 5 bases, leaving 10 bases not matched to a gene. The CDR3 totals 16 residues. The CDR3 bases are TGTGCCAGTAGTACTCCCCCGGGACAGGGACTAGATACGCAGTATTTT. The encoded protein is CASSTPPGQGLDTQYF. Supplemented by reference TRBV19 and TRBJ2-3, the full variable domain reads DGGITQSPKYLFRKEGQNVTLSCEQNLNHDAMYWYRQDPGQGLRLIYYSQIVNDFQKGDIAEGYSVSREKKESFPLTVTSAQKNPTAFYLCASSTPPGQGLDTQYFGPGTRLTVL.

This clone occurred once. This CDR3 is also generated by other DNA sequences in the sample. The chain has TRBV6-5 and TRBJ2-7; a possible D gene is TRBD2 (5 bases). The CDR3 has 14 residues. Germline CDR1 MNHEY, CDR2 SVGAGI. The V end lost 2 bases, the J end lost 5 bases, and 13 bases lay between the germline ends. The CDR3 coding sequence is TGTGCCAGCAGTTACGGCGGGTACAGCGACGAGCAGTACTTC. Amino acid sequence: CASSYGGYSDEQYF.

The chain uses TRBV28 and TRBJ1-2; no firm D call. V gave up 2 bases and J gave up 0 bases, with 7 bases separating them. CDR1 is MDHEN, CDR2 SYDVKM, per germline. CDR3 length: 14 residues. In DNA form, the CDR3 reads TGTGCCAGCAGTTTAACTAAGTCTAACTATGGCTACACCTTC. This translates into CASSLTKSNYGYTF.